These 28 T cell receptor beta chains were sequenced from one sample in a study of siplizumab effects on memory and regulatory T cells. The protocol was immunoSEQ multiplex PCR, while the TCRdb copy is restricted to in-frame clones and leaves out a portion. The table includes about 2,700 clones, 55% to 70% detected once. The sequenced sample was TEMRA CD8+ T cells sorted from blood. Regarding subset: unstimulated CD8+ CD45RA+ effector memory T cells. The receptors shown here come from a human donor in good health.

The chain uses TRBV6-5 and TRBJ2-5; D is unclear. Germline lookup yields CDR1 MNHEY and CDR2 SVGAGI. This CDR3 is built from 15 residues. V lost 10 bases, J lost 2 bases, and 20 bases lay in between. The CDR3: CATITLDWSQETQYF. The CDR3 DNA is TGTGCCACTATTACCCTTGATTGGTCACAAGAGACCCAGTACTTC.

The V gene is TRBV6-5, the J gene TRBJ2-7; TRBD1 aligns across 9 bases. The CDR3 runs to 14 residues. Germline CDR1 and CDR2: MNHEY and SVGAGI. Trimming took 5 bases from V and 2 from J; bases not matched to a gene: 4. CDR3 amino acids: CASSPGTGPYEQYF. The CDR3 DNA is TGTGCCAGCAGTCCGGGGACAGGGCCCTACGAGCAGTACTTC.

The rearrangement links TRBV13 to TRBJ2-1; 8 positions agree with TRBD2. The germline gives CDR1 PRHDT, CDR2 FYEKMQ (reference sequence). This CDR3 has 16 residues. Trimming cost V 4 bases and J 8 bases; bases outside gene matches: 13. The CDR3 DNA reads as TGTGCCAGCAGCTCCACCGGGAGGGCCTCTTACGATGAGCAGTTCTTC. Residues: CASSSTGRASYDEQFF.

This clone showed up just a few times. The gene calls are TRBV7-9 and TRBJ2-7; D not certain. Germline CDR1 reads SEHNR; CDR2 reads FQNEAQ (reference sequence). The V and J ends lost 2 bases and 2 bases respectively, with 7 bases between them. The length of the CDR3 is 13 residues. CDR3 nucleotides: TGTGCCAGCAGCTTACCTTTAACCTACGAGCAGTACTTC. Translated: CASSLPLTYEQYF.

This clone has a single count. This rearrangement joins TRBV7-9 to TRBJ2-7, with D possibly being TRBD1 (7 bases). This CDR3 contains 14 residues. Germline CDR1 is SEHNR and CDR2 is FQNEAQ (reference sequence). V gave up 5 bases and J gave up 4 bases, with 15 bases separating them. The DNA for the CDR3 is TGTGCCAGCAGCCCACCGACAGGGACTTACGAGCAGTACTTC. It yields the protein CASSPPTGTYEQYF.

The chain has TRBV9 and TRBJ1-3; D might be TRBD1 (5 bases). The CDR3 totals 14 residues. Germline-derived CDR1 and CDR2 are SGDLS and YYNGEE. Deletions cut 1 base from V and 4 bases from J, with 9 bases between. The CDR3 DNA follows: TGTGCCAGCAGCGTATCAGGGTACGGAAACACCATATATTTT. Translating gives CASSVSGYGNTIYF. The full variable domain, its missing parts supplied by reference TRBV9 and TRBJ1-3, is DSGVTQTPKHLITATGQRVTLRCSPRSGDLSVYWYQQSLDQGLQFLIQYYNGEERAKGNILERFSAQQFPDLHSELNLSSLELGDSALYFCASSVSGYGNTIYFGEGSWLTVV.

This clone has just a few counts. The rearrangement links TRBV5-1 to TRBJ2-2; D perhaps matches TRBD1 (7 bases). Trimming left V 1 base short and J 4 bases short, with 14 bases between. The CDR3 runs to 16 residues. Germline CDR1 is SGHRS and CDR2 is YFSETQ. Written as DNA, the CDR3 is TGCGCCAGCAGCTTGCTTGGGCAGGGGGGCACCGGGGAGCTGTTTTTT. This sequence encodes CASSLLGQGGTGELFF.

This clone occurred a few times. The genes are TRBV5-1 and TRBJ2-7, with 7 positions matching TRBD2. Germline lookup yields CDR1 SGHRS and CDR2 YFSETQ. CDR3 size: 14 residues. J was trimmed by 5 bases and V by 2 bases; bases with no gene match: 7. The CDR3 loop reads CASSFDPRGNEQYF. CDR3 DNA sequence: TGCGCCAGCAGCTTTGACCCGCGGGGGAACGAGCAGTACTTC.

The chain has TRBV5-8 and TRBJ2-5; 7 bases are a match to TRBD1. J lost 4 bases, V lost 6 bases, and 9 bases had no gene match. Germline CDR1 and CDR2: SGHTS and YDEGEE. CDR3 size: 14 residues. The CDR3: CASTPPRGLETQYF. The CDR3 nucleotides read TGTGCCAGCACCCCACCCAGGGGGTTAGAGACCCAGTACTTC.

The chain carries TRBV6-5 and TRBJ1-6, with 10 positions matching TRBD1. J was trimmed by 6 bases and V by 5 bases; bases with no gene match: 1. The CDR3 totals 14 residues. Per the germline V gene, CDR1 is MNHEY and CDR2 is SVGAGI. The CDR3 loop is CASSDRGLNSPLHF. The CDR3 nucleotides read TGTGCCAGCAGTGACAGGGGGCTTAATTCACCCCTCCACTTT.

The sample holds one count of this clone. The rearrangement uses TRBV27 and TRBJ1-5; maybe TRBD1 (5 bases). The CDR3 is 16 residues long. Trimming removed 2 bases from V and 1 base from J, with 12 bases in between. From germline, CDR1 is MNHEY and CDR2 SMNVEV (reference sequence). CDR3 in DNA: TGTGCCAGCAGTTTAGTAGGGGCTAGGAGCAATCAGCCCCAGCATTTT. Protein: CASSLVGARSNQPQHF.

The chain couples TRBV10-3 to TRBJ2-5; the match to TRBD1 covers 7 bases. Germline-derived CDR1 and CDR2 are ENHRY and SYGVKD. The junction had 8 bases not matched to a gene; V was cut back by 0 bases and J by 4 bases. The CDR3 loop spans 16 amino acids. The CDR3 bases are TGTGCCATCAGTGAGTCTGGGGACAGACGTGGAGAGACCCAGTACTTC. Its protein product is CAISESGDRRGETQYF.

The chain uses TRBV25-1 and TRBJ2-1, with 8 bases aligning to TRBD1. This CDR3 is 14 amino acids long. Germline V gene lookup returns CDR1 MGHDK and CDR2 SYGVNS. J gave up 7 bases and V 5 bases, and 7 bases lay outside the gene matches. The CDR3 DNA is TGTGCCAGCAGTATACTGACAGGGGAAAATGAGCAGTTCTTC. This translates into CASSILTGENEQFF.

Judged by abundance, this clone is medium-sized. The CDR3 region has the DNA TGTGCCAGCAGCTTGTGGTTCACTGACTACGAGCAGTACTTC. It encodes CASSLWFTDYEQYF. The chain recombines TRBV5-6 with TRBJ2-7, with D hard to call. Germline CDR1 and CDR2: SGHDT and YYEEEE. CDR3 length: 14 amino acids. V was trimmed by 1 base and J by 3 bases, leaving 11 bases between them.

The rearrangement joins TRBV5-1 to TRBJ1-1; D unclear. Germline values: CDR1 SGHRS, CDR2 YFSETQ. V lost 0 bases and J lost 10, with 16 bases in between. This CDR3 is 14 amino acids long. The CDR3 region has the DNA TGCGCCAGCAGCTTGGTTGTCGCGGGTCGTCGAGCTTTCTTT. Protein sequence: CASSLVVAGRRAFF.

By frequency in the sample, this clone is medium-sized. V is TRBV2 and J is TRBJ1-2, with D possibly matching TRBD1 (5 bases). The CDR3 spans 14 residues. CDR1 and CDR2 (germline): SNHLY, FYNNEI. V was trimmed by 8 bases and J by 5 bases, leaving 18 bases between them. CDR3 region: CASVRGVLGYGYTF. Here the CDR3 DNA reads TGTGCCAGCGTTCGGGGCGTACTCGGGTATGGCTACACCTTC.

This chain joins TRBV12-5 and TRBJ2-5; TRBD1 might be the D (6 bases). The CDR3 totals 16 residues. Germline-derived CDR1 and CDR2 are LGHNT and FRNRAP. V was trimmed by 0 bases and J by 3 bases, leaving 14 bases between them. This CDR3 is CASGLVDWTAEETQYF. CDR3 nucleotides: TGTGCTAGTGGTTTGGTAGATTGGACAGCCGAAGAGACCCAGTACTTC.

The genes are TRBV11-2 and TRBJ2-7; possible D gene TRBD2, 6 bases. CDR3 length: 13 amino acids. Germline V gene sequence: CDR1 SGHAT, CDR2 FQNNGV. V shed 5 bases and J shed 3 bases, with 11 bases lying between them. The CDR3 region is CASSRGTGYEQYF. In DNA, the CDR3 is TGTGCCAGCAGCCGAGGGACTGGCTACGAGCAGTACTTC.

The chain has TRBV9 and TRBJ2-3; D is possibly TRBD2 (5 bases). Germline V gene sequence: CDR1 SGDLS, CDR2 YYNGEE. The CDR3 sequence is 17 residues long. Trimming pared 3 bases from V and 4 bases from J, leaving 21 bases between. The CDR3 is CASSEDAGGRSSDTQYF. The CDR3 region has the DNA TGTGCCAGCAGCGAGGACGCGGGTGGCCGGAGCTCAGATACGCAGTATTTT. The whole variable domain, remainder taken from reference TRBV9 and TRBJ2-3, is DSGVTQTPKHLITATGQRVTLRCSPRSGDLSVYWYQQSLDQGLQFLIQYYNGEERAKGNILERFSAQQFPDLHSELNLSSLELGDSALYFCASSEDAGGRSSDTQYFGPGTRLTVL.

By proportion, this clone is medium-sized. The chain combines TRBV9 with TRBJ2-2; 7 positions agree with TRBD2. The CDR3 extends over 18 amino acids. Looked up from germline, CDR1 is SGDLS and CDR2 is YYNGEE. J was trimmed by 6 bases and V by 3 bases; bases with no gene match: 17. The DNA for the CDR3 is TGTGCCAGCAGCGCCCGACTAGCACCGAGGACGTTCCCCGGGGAGCTGTTTTTT. It specifies CASSARLAPRTFPGELFF.

As for this clone: This same CDR3 is encoded by further DNA sequences in the sample. The chain is built from TRBV6-5 and TRBJ2-7, with 7 bases lining up with TRBD1. CDR3 size: 13 residues. Trimming at V came to 4 bases and at J to 3 bases, leaving 3 bases not matched to a gene. Germline V gene lookup returns CDR1 MNHEY and CDR2 SVGAGI. The CDR3 nucleotides read TGTGCCAGCAGTTCGGCAGGGGGCTACGAGCAGTACTTC. As protein: CASSSAGGYEQYF.

This clone showed up just once. This rearrangement joins TRBV6-6 to TRBJ1-2; 8 nucleotides agree with TRBD1. Germline V gene lookup returns CDR1 MNHNY and CDR2 SVGAGI (reference sequence). The ends lost 6 bases at V and 4 bases at J; junction bases unmatched: 13. The CDR3 is 16 residues long. The CDR3 region has the DNA TGTGCCAGCAGAACCACCGCAGGGGGCCCTGGCTATGGCTACACCTTC. This codes for CASRTTAGGPGYGYTF.

The chain employs TRBV6-1 and TRBJ1-2; a weak D match, TRBD1 (6 bases). Between the trimmed V and J ends, which lost 8 bases and 4 bases, there was a span of 17 bases. This CDR3 spans 14 amino acids. Germline CDR1 and CDR2: MNHNS and SASEGT. The chain's CDR3 is CASGVRTAPYGYTF. Written as DNA, the CDR3 is TGTGCCAGCGGAGTTCGGACAGCTCCCTATGGCTACACCTTC.

A single count supports this clone. This chain uses TRBV6-6 with TRBJ2-1; TRBD1 matches 8 bases. Per the germline V gene, CDR1 is MNHNY and CDR2 is SVGAGI (reference sequence). The CDR3 totals 15 residues. V was pared by 0 bases and J by 8 bases, with 6 bases of the junction left unmatched. This CDR3 is CASSYSRTGTHEQFF. CDR3 DNA sequence: TGTGCCAGCAGTTACTCAAGGACAGGGACCCATGAGCAGTTCTTC.

This clone was counted once. V usage is TRBV7-3 and J usage is TRBJ2-7, with D perhaps matching TRBD1 (6 bases). Trimming removed 3 bases from V and 3 bases from J, with 15 bases in between. From germline, CDR1 is SGHTA and CDR2 FQGTGA. CDR3 length: 15 amino acids. CDR3 nucleotides: TGTGCCAGCAGCTTGTTCCCGGGACATATCTACGAGCAGTACTTC. Translated, it gives CASSLFPGHIYEQYF.

This rearrangement joins TRBV14 to TRBJ1-1, with a possible D match to TRBD1 (5 bases). The CDR3 runs to 15 residues. V gave up 4 bases and J gave up 1 base, with 13 bases separating them. Germline assignment: CDR1 SGHDN and CDR2 FVKESK. CDR3 DNA sequence: TGTGCCAGCAGCCCCCATGATGGGGGGAACACTGAAGCTTTCTTT. It codes for CASSPHDGGNTEAFF.

This sequence joins TRBV7-9 and TRBJ1-5; 7 nucleotides align to TRBD1. V was pared by 6 bases and J by 5 bases, with 10 bases of the junction left unmatched. There are 15 residues in the CDR3. Per germline, CDR1 SEHNR and CDR2 FQNEAQ (reference sequence). In DNA, the CDR3 is TGTGCCAGCAGTCCCGGGACAGCCTTTTATCAGCCCCAGCATTTT. It translates to CASSPGTAFYQPQHF.

This clone is medium-sized (0.01 to 0.1%) by share. The chain joins TRBV11-1 to TRBJ2-5; possible D gene TRBD2, 5 bases. Germline-derived CDR1 and CDR2 are SGHAT and FQDESV (reference sequence). V lost 4 bases, J lost 5 bases, and 17 bases lay in between. This CDR3 spans 15 amino acids. The CDR3 is CASSSLRGSLETQYF. For the CDR3, the DNA is TGTGCCAGCAGCTCATTGCGAGGGTCGCTGGAGACCCAGTACTTC.